The clone carrying this T cell receptor beta chain was counted only a few times. The germline gives CDR1 MNHEY, CDR2 SMNVEV (reference sequence). With 1 base removed from V and 2 bases from J, the gap between germline ends came to 3 bases. The CDR3 runs to 14 residues. TCRdb processed the RT-PCR reads anew with MiXCR; each CDR3 protein has one entry. The repertoire holds more than 450,000 distinct CDR3 sequences, with approximately 10% as singletons. This sample was taken from a study of response to subunit inactivated influenza vaccine. These records were also assigned to another study, of T cells expressing NK-cell markers. That paper states: What made the TCR beta cDNA was 5'RACE template switching with UMIs. Sorted CD3+CD56-NKG2C+, CD3+CD56+NKG2C+ and CD3+CD56+NKG2C- T cells supplied the TCR beta repertoires. NKG2C+ dominant clonotype frequencies in 5 or 6 donors were 1.0-7.0% of CD8+ T cells. Researchers report these clonotypes also headed the CD3+CD56-NKG2C+ fraction in a few donors.

The sample was PBMCs from blood, taken on the day of vaccination. The chain couples TRBV27 to TRBJ2-6; D gene uncertain. The TCR was taken from a man in his forties or fifties who received an inactivated influenza vaccine. The chain's CDR3 is CASSLYTGANVLTF. The CDR3 bases are TGTGCCAGCAGTTTATATACTGGGGCCAACGTCCTGACTTTC.